Described below is a single T cell receptor beta chain sequence and its context. The data derive from a study of OX40 agonist ivuxolimab in advanced cancers. Only in-frame clones appear in the TCRdb table, and some are missing; sequencing was by immunoSEQ multiplex PCR. The repertoire holds around 15,000 clones, around 79% seen once, with under 15% in the top ten. This receptor was taken from an adult with an advanced solid tumor such as melanoma, head and neck, liver or kidney cancer. Sequenced here: CD4+ or CD8+ T cells sorted from blood, sampled in a trial of the OX40 agonist ivuxolimab.

The CDR3 sequence: CASGLVPGRNTEAFF. Written as DNA, the CDR3 is TGTGCTAGTGGTTTGGTACCGGGTAGGAACACTGAAGCTTTCTTT. The chain uses TRBV12-5 and TRBJ1-1; D gene uncertain. V was clipped by 0 bases and J by 1 base, with 9 bases between them. Germline V gene sequence: CDR1 LGHNT, CDR2 FRNRAP. The CDR3 contains 15 residues.